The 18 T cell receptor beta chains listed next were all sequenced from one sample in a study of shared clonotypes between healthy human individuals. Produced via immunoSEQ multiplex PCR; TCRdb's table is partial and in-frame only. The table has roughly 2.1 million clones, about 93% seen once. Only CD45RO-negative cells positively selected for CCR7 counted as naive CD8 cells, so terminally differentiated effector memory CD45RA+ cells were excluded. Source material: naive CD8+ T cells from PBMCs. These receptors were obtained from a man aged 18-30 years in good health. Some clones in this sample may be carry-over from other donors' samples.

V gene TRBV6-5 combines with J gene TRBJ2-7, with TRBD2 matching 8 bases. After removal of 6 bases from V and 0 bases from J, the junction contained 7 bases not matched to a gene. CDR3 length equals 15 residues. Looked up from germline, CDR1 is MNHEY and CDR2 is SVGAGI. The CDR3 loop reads CASRDLAGLSYEQYF. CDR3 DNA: TGTGCCAGCAGGGATCTAGCGGGCCTCTCCTACGAGCAGTACTTC.

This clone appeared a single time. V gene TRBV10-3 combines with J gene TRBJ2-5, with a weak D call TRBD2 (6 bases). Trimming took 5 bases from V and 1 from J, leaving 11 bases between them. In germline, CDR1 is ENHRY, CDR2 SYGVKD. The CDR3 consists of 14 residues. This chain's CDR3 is CAISSVGGQETQYF. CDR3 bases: TGTGCCATCAGTTCCGTCGGGGGCCAAGAGACCCAGTACTTC.

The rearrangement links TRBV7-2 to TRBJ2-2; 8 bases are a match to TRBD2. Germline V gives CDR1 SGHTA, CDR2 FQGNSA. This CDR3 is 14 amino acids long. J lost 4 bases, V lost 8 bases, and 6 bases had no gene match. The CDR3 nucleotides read TGTGCCAGCCCGGGAGGGAAGGCCACCGGGGAGCTGTTTTTT. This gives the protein CASPGGKATGELFF.

CDR3 bases: TGTGCCAGCAGCTTCGACGGCTATAGCACAGATACGCAGTATTTT. Amino acid sequence: CASSFDGYSTDTQYF. The chain has TRBV7-8 and TRBJ2-3; D call uncertain. The germline CDR1 and CDR2 sequences are SGHVS and FQNEAQ. V was cut by 3 bases and J by 0 bases, with 10 bases left in between. There are 15 residues in the CDR3.

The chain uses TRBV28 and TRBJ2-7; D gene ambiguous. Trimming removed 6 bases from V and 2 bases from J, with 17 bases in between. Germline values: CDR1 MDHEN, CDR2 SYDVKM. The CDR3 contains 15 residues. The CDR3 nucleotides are TGTGCCAGCAGCGAAGGGTGGGAAGGAACCTACGAGCAGTACTTC. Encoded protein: CASSEGWEGTYEQYF.

The CDR3 nucleotides read TGTGCCAGCGGGAAACTAGCGGGATCTATCGGGGAGCTGTTTTTT. Residues: CASGKLAGSIGELFF. This chain connects TRBV27 to TRBJ2-2; 10 bases fit TRBD2. With 8 bases clipped from V and 7 bases from J, the junction kept 10 bases outside the gene matches. This CDR3 has 15 residues. The V gene's germline CDR1 is MNHEY and CDR2 SMNVEV (reference sequence).

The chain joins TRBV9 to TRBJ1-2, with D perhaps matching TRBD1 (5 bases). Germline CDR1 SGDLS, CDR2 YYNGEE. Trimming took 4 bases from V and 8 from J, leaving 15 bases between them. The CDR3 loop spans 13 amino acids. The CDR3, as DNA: TGTGCCAGCAGCTTAGGGCAGGGTCGCGGCTACACCTTC. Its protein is CASSLGQGRGYTF.

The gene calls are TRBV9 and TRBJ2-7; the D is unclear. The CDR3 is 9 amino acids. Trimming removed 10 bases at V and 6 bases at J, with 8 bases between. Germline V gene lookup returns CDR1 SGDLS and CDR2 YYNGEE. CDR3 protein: CAPKGEQYF. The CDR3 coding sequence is TGTGCCCCCAAAGGCGAGCAGTACTTC.

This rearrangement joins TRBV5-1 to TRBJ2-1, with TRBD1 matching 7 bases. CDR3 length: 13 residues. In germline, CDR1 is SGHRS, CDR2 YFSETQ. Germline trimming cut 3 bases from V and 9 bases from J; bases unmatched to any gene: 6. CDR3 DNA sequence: TGCGCCAGCAGCTCGACAGGGTCTGGTGAGCAGTTCTTC. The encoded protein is CASSSTGSGEQFF.

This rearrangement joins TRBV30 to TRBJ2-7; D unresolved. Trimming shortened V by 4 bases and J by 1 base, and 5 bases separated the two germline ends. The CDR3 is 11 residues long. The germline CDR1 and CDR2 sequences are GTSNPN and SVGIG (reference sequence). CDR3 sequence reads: CAWTHSYEQYF. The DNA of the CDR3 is TGTGCCTGGACCCATTCCTACGAGCAGTACTTC. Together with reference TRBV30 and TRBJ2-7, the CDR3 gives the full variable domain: SQTIHQWPATLVQPVGSPLSLECTVEGTSNPNLYWYRQAAGRGLQLLFYSVGIGQISSEVPQNLSASRPQDRQFILSSKKLLLSDSGFYLCAWTHSYEQYFGPGTRLTVT.

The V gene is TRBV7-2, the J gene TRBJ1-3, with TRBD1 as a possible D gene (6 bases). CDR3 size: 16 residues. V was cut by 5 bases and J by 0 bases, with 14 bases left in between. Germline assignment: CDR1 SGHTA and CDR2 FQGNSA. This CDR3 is CASSPNRAFSGNTIYF. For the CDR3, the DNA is TGTGCCAGCAGCCCGAACAGGGCCTTCTCTGGAAACACCATATATTTT.

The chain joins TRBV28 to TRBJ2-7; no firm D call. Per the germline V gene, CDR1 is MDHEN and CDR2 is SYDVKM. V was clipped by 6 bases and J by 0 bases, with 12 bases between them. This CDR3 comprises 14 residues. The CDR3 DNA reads TGTGCCAGCAGATATTCCGAAGGCTCCTACGAGCAGTACTTC. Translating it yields CASRYSEGSYEQYF.

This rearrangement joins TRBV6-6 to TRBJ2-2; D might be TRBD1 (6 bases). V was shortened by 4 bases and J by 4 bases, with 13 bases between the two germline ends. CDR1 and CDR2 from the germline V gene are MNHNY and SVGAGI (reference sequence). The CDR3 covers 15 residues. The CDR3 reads CASSSFGGVTGELFF. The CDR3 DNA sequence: TGTGCCAGCAGTTCGTTTGGGGGCGTCACCGGGGAGCTGTTTTTT.

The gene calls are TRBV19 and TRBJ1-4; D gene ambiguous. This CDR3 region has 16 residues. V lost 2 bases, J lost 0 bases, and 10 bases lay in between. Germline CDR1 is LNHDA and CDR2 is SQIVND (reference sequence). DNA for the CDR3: TGTGCCAGTAGTATAATGGACGGAGCAACTAATGAAAAACTGTTTTTT. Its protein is CASSIMDGATNEKLFF.

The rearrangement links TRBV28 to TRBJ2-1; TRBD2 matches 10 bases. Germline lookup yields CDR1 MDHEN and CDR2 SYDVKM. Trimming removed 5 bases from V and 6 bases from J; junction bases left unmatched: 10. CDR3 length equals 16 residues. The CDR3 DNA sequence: TGTGCCAGCAGTCCCTCGCTAGCGGGAGCGTCCAATGAGCAGTTCTTC. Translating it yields CASSPSLAGASNEQFF.

CDR3 sequence reads: CASSFTSGVPYEQYF. CDR3 nucleotide sequence: TGTGCCAGCAGCTTTACTAGCGGGGTGCCCTACGAGCAGTACTTC. J is TRBJ2-7 and V is TRBV5-6; 10 nucleotides agree with TRBD2. Germline trimming cut 2 bases from V and 2 bases from J; bases unmatched to any gene: 4. The CDR3 length is 15 residues. The V gene's germline CDR1 is SGHDT and CDR2 YYEEEE.

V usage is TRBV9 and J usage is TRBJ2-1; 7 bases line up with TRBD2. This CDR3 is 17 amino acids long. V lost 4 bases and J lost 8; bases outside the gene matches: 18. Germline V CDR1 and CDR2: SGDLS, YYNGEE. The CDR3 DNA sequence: TGTGCCAGCAGCCCATGGGGGGGGAGACTACTGAACGATGAGCAGTTCTTC. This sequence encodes CASSPWGGRLLNDEQFF. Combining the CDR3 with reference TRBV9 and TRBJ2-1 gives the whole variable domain DSGVTQTPKHLITATGQRVTLRCSPRSGDLSVYWYQQSLDQGLQFLIQYYNGEERAKGNILERFSAQQFPDLHSELNLSSLELGDSALYFCASSPWGGRLLNDEQFFGPGTRLTVL.

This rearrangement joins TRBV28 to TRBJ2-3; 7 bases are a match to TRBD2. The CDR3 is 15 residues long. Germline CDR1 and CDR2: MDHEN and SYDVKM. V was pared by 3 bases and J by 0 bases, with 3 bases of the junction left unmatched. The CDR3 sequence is CASSFQAGSTDTQYF. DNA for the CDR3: TGTGCCAGCAGTTTCCAAGCGGGGAGCACAGATACGCAGTATTTT. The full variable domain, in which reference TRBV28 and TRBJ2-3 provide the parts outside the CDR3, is DVKVTQSSRYLVKRTGEKVFLECVQDMDHENMFWYRQDPGLGLRLIYFSYDVKMKEKGDIPEGYSVSREKKERFSLILESASTNQTSMYLCASSFQAGSTDTQYFGPGTRLTVL.